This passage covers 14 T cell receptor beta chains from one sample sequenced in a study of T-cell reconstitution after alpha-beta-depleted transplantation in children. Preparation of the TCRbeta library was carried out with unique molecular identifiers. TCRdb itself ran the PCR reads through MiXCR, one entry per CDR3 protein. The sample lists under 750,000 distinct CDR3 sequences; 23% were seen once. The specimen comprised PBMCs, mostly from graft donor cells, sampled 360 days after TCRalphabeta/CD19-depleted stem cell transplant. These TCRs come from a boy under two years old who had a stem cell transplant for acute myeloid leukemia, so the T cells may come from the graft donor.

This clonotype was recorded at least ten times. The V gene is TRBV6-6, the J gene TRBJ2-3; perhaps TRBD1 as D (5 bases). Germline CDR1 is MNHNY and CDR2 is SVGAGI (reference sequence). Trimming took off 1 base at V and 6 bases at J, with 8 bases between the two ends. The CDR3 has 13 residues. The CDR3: CASSYLGPDTQYF. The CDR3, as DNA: TGTGCCAGCAGTTACTTGGGGCCCGATACGCAGTATTTT.

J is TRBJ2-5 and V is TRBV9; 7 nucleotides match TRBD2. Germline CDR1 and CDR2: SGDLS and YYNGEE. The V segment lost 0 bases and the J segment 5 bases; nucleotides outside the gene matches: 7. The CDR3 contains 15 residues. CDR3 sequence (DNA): TGTGCCAGCAGCGTAGAGGGAGGGTTTTCGGAGACCCAGTACTTC. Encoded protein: CASSVEGGFSETQYF.

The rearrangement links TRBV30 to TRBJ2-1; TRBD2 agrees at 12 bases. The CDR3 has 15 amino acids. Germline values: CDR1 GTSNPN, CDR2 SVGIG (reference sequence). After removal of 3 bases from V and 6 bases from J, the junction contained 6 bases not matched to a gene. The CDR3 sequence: CAWSPGLAGTNEQFF. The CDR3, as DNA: TGTGCCTGGAGCCCCGGACTAGCGGGAACCAATGAGCAGTTCTTC.

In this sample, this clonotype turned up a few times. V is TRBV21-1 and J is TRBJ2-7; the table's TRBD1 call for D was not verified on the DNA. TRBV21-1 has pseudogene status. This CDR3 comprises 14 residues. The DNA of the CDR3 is TGTGCCAGCAGCAAGCCCAAAGATCCCCCCGAGCAGTACTTC. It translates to CASSKPKDPPEQYF.

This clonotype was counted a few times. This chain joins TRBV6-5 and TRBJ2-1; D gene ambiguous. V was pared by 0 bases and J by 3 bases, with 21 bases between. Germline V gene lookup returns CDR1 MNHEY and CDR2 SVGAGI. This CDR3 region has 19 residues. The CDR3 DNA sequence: TGTGCCAGCAGTTACTCGGCCGCCCCAAAACACTCAAACTACAATGAGCAGTTCTTC. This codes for CASSYSAAPKHSNYNEQFF.

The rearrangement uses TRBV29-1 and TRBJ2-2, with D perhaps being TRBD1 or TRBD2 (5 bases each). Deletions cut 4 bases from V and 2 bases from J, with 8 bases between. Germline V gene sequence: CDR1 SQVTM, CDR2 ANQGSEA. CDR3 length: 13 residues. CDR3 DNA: TGCAGCGTTGTGGGGGAAAACACCGGGGAGCTGTTTTTT. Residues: CSVVGENTGELFF.

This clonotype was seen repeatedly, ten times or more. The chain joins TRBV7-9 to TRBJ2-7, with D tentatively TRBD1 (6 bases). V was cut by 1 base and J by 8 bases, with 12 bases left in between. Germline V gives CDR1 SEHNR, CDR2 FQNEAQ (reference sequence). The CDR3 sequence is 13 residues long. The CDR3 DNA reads TGTGCCAGCAGCTTAGAGCACAGGGCAAAGCAGTACGTC. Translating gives CASSLEHRAKQYV.

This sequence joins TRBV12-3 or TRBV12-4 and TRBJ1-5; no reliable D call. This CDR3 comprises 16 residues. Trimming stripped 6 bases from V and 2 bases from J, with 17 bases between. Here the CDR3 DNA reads TGTGCCAGCAGCCGCTCTGACACTCCCCGCAATCAGCCCCAGCATTTT. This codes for CASSRSDTPRNQPQHF.

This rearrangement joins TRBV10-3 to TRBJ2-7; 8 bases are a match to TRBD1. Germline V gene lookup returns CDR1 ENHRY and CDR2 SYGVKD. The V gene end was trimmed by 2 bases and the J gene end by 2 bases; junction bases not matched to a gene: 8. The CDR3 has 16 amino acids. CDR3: CAISEVGRGLTYEQYF. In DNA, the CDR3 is TGTGCCATCAGTGAGGTTGGCAGGGGGCTCACCTACGAGCAGTACTTC.

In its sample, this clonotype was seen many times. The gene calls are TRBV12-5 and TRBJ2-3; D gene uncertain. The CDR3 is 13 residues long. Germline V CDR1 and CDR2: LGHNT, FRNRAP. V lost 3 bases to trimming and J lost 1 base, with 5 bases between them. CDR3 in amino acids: CASGFLGTDTQYF. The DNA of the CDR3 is TGTGCTAGTGGTTTCTTAGGCACAGATACGCAGTATTTT.

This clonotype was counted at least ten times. Here the CDR3 reads CSANKPDNNSPLHF. The CDR3 bases are TGCAGTGCTAACAAGCCAGATAACAATTCACCCCTCCACTTT. The genes are TRBV20-1 and TRBJ1-6; unclear D gene. The CDR3 loop spans 14 amino acids. Germline-derived CDR1 and CDR2 are DFQATT and SNEGSKA (reference sequence). V lost 4 bases, J lost 7 bases, and 14 bases lay in between.

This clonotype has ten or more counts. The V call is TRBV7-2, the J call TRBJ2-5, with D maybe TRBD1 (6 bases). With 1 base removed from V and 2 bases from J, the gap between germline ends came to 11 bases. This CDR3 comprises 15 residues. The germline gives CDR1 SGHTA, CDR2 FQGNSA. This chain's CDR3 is CASSLEGGRQETQYF. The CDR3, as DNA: TGTGCCAGCAGCTTAGAAGGGGGTAGACAAGAGACCCAGTACTTC.

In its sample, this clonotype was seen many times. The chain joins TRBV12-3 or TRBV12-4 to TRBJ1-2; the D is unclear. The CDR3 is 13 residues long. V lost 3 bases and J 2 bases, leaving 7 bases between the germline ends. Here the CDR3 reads CASSFGRNYGYTF. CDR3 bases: TGTGCCAGCAGTTTTGGCAGGAACTATGGCTACACCTTC.

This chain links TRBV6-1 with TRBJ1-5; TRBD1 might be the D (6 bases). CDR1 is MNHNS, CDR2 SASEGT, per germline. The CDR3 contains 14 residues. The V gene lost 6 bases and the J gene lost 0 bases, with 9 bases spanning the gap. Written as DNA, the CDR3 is TGTGCCAGCAGAACAGGGCTTAGCAATCAGCCCCAGCATTTT. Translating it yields CASRTGLSNQPQHF.